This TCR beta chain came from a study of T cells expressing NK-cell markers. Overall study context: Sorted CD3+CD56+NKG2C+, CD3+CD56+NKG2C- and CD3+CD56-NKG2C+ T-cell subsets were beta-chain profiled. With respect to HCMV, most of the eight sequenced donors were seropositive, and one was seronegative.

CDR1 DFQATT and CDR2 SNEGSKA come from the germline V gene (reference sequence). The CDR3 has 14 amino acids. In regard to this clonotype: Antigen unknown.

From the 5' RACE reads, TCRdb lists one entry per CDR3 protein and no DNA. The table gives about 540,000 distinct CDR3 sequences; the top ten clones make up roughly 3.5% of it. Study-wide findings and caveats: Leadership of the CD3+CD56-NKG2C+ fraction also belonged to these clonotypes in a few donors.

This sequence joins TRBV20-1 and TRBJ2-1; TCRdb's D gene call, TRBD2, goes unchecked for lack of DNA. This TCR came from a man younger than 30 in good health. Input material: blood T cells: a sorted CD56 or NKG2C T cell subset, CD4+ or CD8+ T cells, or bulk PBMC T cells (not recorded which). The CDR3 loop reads CSAREGEAYNEQFF.